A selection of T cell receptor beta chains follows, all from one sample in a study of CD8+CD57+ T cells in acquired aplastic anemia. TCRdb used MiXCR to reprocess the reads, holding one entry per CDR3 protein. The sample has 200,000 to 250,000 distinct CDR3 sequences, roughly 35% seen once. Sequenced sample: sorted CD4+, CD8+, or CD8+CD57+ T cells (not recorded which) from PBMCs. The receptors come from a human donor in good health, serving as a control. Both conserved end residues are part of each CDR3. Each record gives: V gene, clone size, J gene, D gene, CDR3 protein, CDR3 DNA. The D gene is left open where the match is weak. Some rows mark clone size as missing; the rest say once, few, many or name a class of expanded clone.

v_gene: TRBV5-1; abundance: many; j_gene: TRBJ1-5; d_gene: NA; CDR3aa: CASSLGQENQPQHF; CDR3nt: TGCGCCAGCAGCTTGGGACAGGAGAATCAGCCCCAGCATTTT
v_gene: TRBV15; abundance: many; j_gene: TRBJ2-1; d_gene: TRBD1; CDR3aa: CATSRGRQGAYNEQFF; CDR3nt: TGTGCCACCAGCAGAGGCAGGCAGGGGGCGTACAATGAGCAGTTCTTC
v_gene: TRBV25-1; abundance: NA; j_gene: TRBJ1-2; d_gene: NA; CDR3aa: CASSDRGRYYTF; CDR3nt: TGTGCCAGCAGTGATAGAGGCAGGTACTACACCTTC
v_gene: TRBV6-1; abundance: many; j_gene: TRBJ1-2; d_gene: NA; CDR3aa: CASSDDRDYTF; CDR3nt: TGTGCCAGCAGTGACGACCGCGACTACACCTTC
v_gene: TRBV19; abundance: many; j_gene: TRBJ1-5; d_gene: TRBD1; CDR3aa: CASSMIGGRNQPQHF; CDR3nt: TGTGCCAGTAGTATGATAGGGGGCCGCAATCAGCCCCAGCATTTT
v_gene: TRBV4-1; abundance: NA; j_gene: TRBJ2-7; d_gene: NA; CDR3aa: CASSQDPVRGGQYF; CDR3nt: TGCGCCAGCAGCCAAGACCCAGTCCGGGGTGGGCAGTACTTC
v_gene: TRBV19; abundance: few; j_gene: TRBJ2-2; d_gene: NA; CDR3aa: CASSISRRGVAWELFF; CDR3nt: TGTGCCAGTAGTATAAGTAGGAGGGGGGTCGCCTGGGAGCTGTTTTTT
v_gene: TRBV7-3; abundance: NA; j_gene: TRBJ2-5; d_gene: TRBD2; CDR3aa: CASSPGTSGILETQYF; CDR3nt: TGTGCCAGCAGCCCGGGGACTAGCGGGATTCTGGAGACCCAGTACTTC
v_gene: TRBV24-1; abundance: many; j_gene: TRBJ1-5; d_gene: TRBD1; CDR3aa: CATSRTGDNQPQHF; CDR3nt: TGTGCCACCAGTAGGACAGGGGACAATCAGCCCCAGCATTTT
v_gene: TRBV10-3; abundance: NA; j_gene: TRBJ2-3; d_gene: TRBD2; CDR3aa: CAISTGLAAVDTQYF; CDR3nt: TGTGCCATCAGTACCGGACTAGCGGCGGTAGATACGCAGTATTTT
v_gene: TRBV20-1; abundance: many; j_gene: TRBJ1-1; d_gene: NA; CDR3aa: CSARGANGNTEAFF; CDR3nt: TGCAGTGCCAGAGGGGCAAATGGGAACACTGAAGCTTTCTTT